The 16 T cell receptor beta chains given below trace back to one sample, sequenced in a study of shared clonotypes between healthy human individuals (dated by TCRdb to 2020 to 2021). Libraries came from the immunoSEQ multiplex PCR assay. Imported from immuneACCESS, the table was reduced by TCRdb to in-frame sequences with V and J called. These copies leave out some clones; in studies compared against another copy, an unresolved V gene accounts for under half, and the cause of the remainder is not known. The sample table lists around 2.5 million clones, over 85% of them with a count of one. The ten largest account for approximately 0.36% of the sample. Material for sequencing was naive CD4+ T cells from PBMCs. In light of the paper, this sample's cell subset or site label describes: CD45RA+ positively selected. Receptor source: a man younger than 35 in good health. Some clones in this sample may be carry-over from other donors' samples.

With regard to this clone: Additional DNA sequences in this sample encode the identical CDR3. The chain recombines TRBV6-5 with TRBJ1-4, with D tentatively TRBD1 (5 bases). Germline V lookup: CDR1 MNHEY, CDR2 SVGAGI. The CDR3 totals 12 residues. Deletions cut 3 bases from V and 8 bases from J, with 7 bases between. The CDR3 bases are TGTGCCAGCAGTTATGGGGGGGAAAAACTGTTTTTT. It translates to CASSYGGEKLFF.

This chain connects TRBV2 to TRBJ1-1; 10 positions agree with TRBD1. Germline V CDR1 and CDR2: SNHLY, FYNNEI. V lost 6 bases, J lost 0 bases, and 1 base stayed unmatched. The CDR3 has 14 amino acids. The CDR3 nucleotides are TGTGCCAGCAGGGACAGGGGGATGAACACTGAAGCTTTCTTT. It translates to CASRDRGMNTEAFF.

About this clone itself: The sample carries other DNA sequences with the same CDR3. The chain uses TRBV5-1 and TRBJ2-5; 11 nucleotides align to TRBD2. CDR1 SGHRS and CDR2 YFSETQ come from the germline V gene. The junction had 7 bases not matched to a gene; V was cut back by 4 bases and J by 5 bases. The CDR3 spans 15 residues. CDR3 residues: CASSPLAGGGETQYF. As DNA, the CDR3 is TGCGCCAGCAGCCCCCTAGCGGGAGGCGGGGAGACCCAGTACTTC. The complete variable domain, with remaining parts taken from reference TRBV5-1 and TRBJ2-5, reads KAGVTQTPRYLIKTRGQQVTLSCSPISGHRSVSWYQQTPGQGLQFLFEYFSETQRNKGNFPGRFSGRQFSNSRSEMNVSTLELGDSALYLCASSPLAGGGETQYFGPGTRLLVL.

V is TRBV21-1 and J is TRBJ1-5. TRBV21-1 is shown as a pseudogene. This CDR3 region has 18 residues. DNA of the CDR3: TGTGCCAGCAGCAACACTAATCATGGGGGAAATGAGTCTCAGCCCCAGCATTTT. As protein: CASSNTNHGGNESQPQHF.

The V call is TRBV28, the J call TRBJ2-7; TRBD1 is a possible D gene (5 bases). The CDR3 sequence is 14 residues long. CDR1 and CDR2 from the germline V gene are MDHEN and SYDVKM. V dropped 6 bases and J dropped 9 bases, with 21 bases sitting between them. DNA of the CDR3: TGTGCCAGCAGCCAGCTCAACCGACAGCAGGGGCAGTACTTC. This translates into CASSQLNRQQGQYF.

V is TRBV28 and J is TRBJ1-5, with D possibly TRBD1 on 5 matching bases. The V end was cut by 8 bases, the J end by 0 bases, with 11 bases between. CDR1 is MDHEN, CDR2 SYDVKM, per germline. This CDR3 comprises 14 residues. DNA of the CDR3: TGTGCCAGCTGCCCAGGGAGTAGCAATCAGCCCCAGCATTTT. It is translated as CASCPGSSNQPQHF.

The rearrangement uses TRBV7-3 and TRBJ2-2, with 10 positions matching TRBD1. Trimming at V came to 8 bases and at J to 0 bases, leaving 0 bases not matched to a gene. Germline V lookup: CDR1 SGHTA, CDR2 FQGTGA. This CDR3 has 14 residues. CDR3 residues: CASGTGANTGELFF. The CDR3 region has the DNA TGTGCCAGCGGGACAGGGGCGAACACCGGGGAGCTGTTTTTT. Together with reference TRBV7-3 and TRBJ2-2, the CDR3 gives the full variable domain: GAGVSQTPSNKVTEKGKYVELRCDPISGHTALYWYRQSLGQGPEFLIYFQGTGAADDSGLPNDRFFAVRPEGSVSTLKIQRTERGDSAVYLCASGTGANTGELFFGEGSRLTVL.

The chain combines TRBV10-3 with TRBJ1-1; TRBD1 matches at 7 bases. CDR1 and CDR2 (germline): ENHRY, SYGVKD. Trimming cost V 10 bases and J 6 bases; bases outside gene matches: 8. The CDR3 contains 12 residues. CDR3 in amino acids: CATKTGTAEAFF. The CDR3 DNA is TGTGCCACGAAAACCGGGACAGCTGAAGCTTTCTTT.

The chain has TRBV5-1 and TRBJ1-6; D is perhaps TRBD1 (5 bases). In germline, CDR1 is SGHRS, CDR2 YFSETQ. Trimming shortened V by 4 bases and J by 11 bases, and 22 bases separated the two germline ends. This CDR3 spans 16 amino acids. The CDR3 spells CASSVTLPGPETPLHF. As DNA, the CDR3 is TGCGCCAGCAGCGTCACCTTACCGGGACCTGAGACACCCCTCCACTTT.

The V and J genes are TRBV30 and TRBJ1-6, with D possibly TRBD1 on 6 matching bases. The V gene's germline CDR1 is GTSNPN and CDR2 SVGIG (reference sequence). V was cut by 2 bases and J by 2 bases, with 10 bases left in between. The CDR3 loop spans 15 amino acids. The CDR3 DNA is TGTGCCTGGAGTATGGGGGCAGCCTATAATTCACCCCTCCACTTT. Translated, it gives CAWSMGAAYNSPLHF.

This chain joins TRBV6-6 and TRBJ2-4; 15 bases match TRBD2. The CDR3 consists of 15 residues. V trimming: 6 bases; J trimming: 4 bases; junction bases outside the gene matches: 1. Germline lookup yields CDR1 MNHNY and CDR2 SVGAGI (reference sequence). CDR3 sequence (DNA): TGTGCCAGCAGGGGACTAGCGGGAGGAAAAAACATTCAGTACTTC. Its translation: CASRGLAGGKNIQYF.

The sample holds a few counts of this clone. The chain has TRBV19 and TRBJ1-1; no reliable D call. V shed 10 bases and J shed 4 bases, with 7 bases lying between them. The CDR3 spans 10 residues. Germline V lookup: CDR1 LNHDA, CDR2 SQIVND (reference sequence). The chain's CDR3 is CATAGTEAFF. CDR3 nucleotide sequence: TGTGCCACCGCGGGCACTGAAGCTTTCTTT. Full variable domain (missing parts from reference TRBV19 and TRBJ1-1): DGGITQSPKYLFRKEGQNVTLSCEQNLNHDAMYWYRQDPGQGLRLIYYSQIVNDFQKGDIAEGYSVSREKKESFPLTVTSAQKNPTAFYLCATAGTEAFFGQGTRLTVV.

The chain recombines TRBV18 with TRBJ2-6; D uncertain. The CDR3 spans 15 residues. Germline V gene data show CDR1 as KGHSH and CDR2 as LQKENI. Trimming removed 8 bases from V and 0 bases from J, with 11 bases in between. The DNA of the CDR3 is TGTGCCAGCGCCGCATCCTCCTCTGGGGCCAACGTCCTGACTTTC. Encoded protein: CASAASSSGANVLTF.

This clone was picked up one time. The CDR3 spells CASRSGALGPDTQYF. The CDR3, as DNA: TGTGCCAGCAGGTCGGGGGCGTTGGGTCCAGATACGCAGTATTTT. V and J are TRBV6-1 and TRBJ2-3, with D perhaps TRBD1 or TRBD2 (6 bases each). This CDR3 is built from 15 residues. The ends were cut back, 6 bases at V and 4 bases at J, with 17 bases in the middle. Germline CDR1 is MNHNS and CDR2 is SASEGT.

J is TRBJ2-5 and V is TRBV5-1, with 10 bases that match TRBD2. TRBJ2-7 explains the end of the DNA better; the J call may be wrong. Germline CDR1 is SGHRS and CDR2 is YFSETQ. The CDR3 is 14 residues long. As DNA, the CDR3 is TGCGCCAGCAGCTTCCTAGCGGGAGACTACGAGCAGTACTTC. Translation: CASSFLAGDYEQYF.

The chain links TRBV4-2 to TRBJ1-3; D may be TRBD1 (6 bases). The CDR3 is made up of 12 amino acids. Per the germline V gene, CDR1 is LGHNA and CDR2 is YNFKEQ. Trimming removed 4 bases from V and 7 bases from J, with 8 bases in between. The CDR3, as DNA: TGTGCCAGCAGCCCAGGGGTGAACACCATATATTTT. It is translated as CASSPGVNTIYF.